The clone carrying this T cell receptor (beta chain) has ten or more counts. TCRdb reprocessed the 5' RACE reads via MiXCR and lists one record per CDR3 protein. The data hold 55,000 to 75,000 distinct CDR3 sequences, with roughly 8% observed a single time. CDR1 LGHNA and CDR2 YNFKEQ come from the germline V gene. Trimming removed 4 bases at V and 6 bases at J, with 16 bases between. The CDR3 runs 14 residues. The source of the sample is a study of early T cells in non-severe SARS-CoV-2 infection. Sequences were obtained from whole blood. The receptor was isolated from an adult who was a healthcare worker with PCR-confirmed SARS-CoV-2 infection or an uninfected control (not recorded which). The chain couples TRBV4-2 to TRBJ2-7; D tentatively fits TRBD1 or TRBD2 (9 bases each). The DNA for the CDR3 is TGTGCCAGCAGCCTTAGCGGGGGACAGGGCGAGCAGTACTTC. Protein product: CASSLSGGQGEQYF.